The 19 T cell receptor beta chains listed next were all sequenced from one sample in a study of PD-1 blockade in classical Hodgkin lymphoma. The sample's time point: cycle 4 day 1 (C4D1), after 6 weeks of nivolumab. Exposure to brentuximab vedotin varied, and each patient had relapsed following autologous stem cell transplantation. TCRdb's copy holds only in-frame clones and misses some; the assay was immunoSEQ multiplex PCR. The sample includes 90,000 to 140,000 clones, more than 70% of them seen just once. Here the sequenced sample was peripheral blood mononuclear cells (PBMCs), taken before the fourth cycle of nivolumab. The receptors stem from a human donor with classical Hodgkin lymphoma.

The chain uses TRBV27 and TRBJ1-6, with no clear D. The CDR3 extends over 12 amino acids. CDR1 and CDR2 from the germline V gene are MNHEY and SMNVEV (reference sequence). Trimming took off 4 bases at V and 5 bases at J, with 3 bases between the two ends. This CDR3 is CASSSNNSPLHF. The CDR3 bases are TGTGCCAGCAGTTCGAATAATTCACCCCTCCACTTT.

V usage is TRBV4-1 and J usage is TRBJ2-1, with D unresolved. Trimming took 0 bases from V and 12 from J, leaving 9 bases between them. The CDR3 covers 12 residues. Germline V gene lookup returns CDR1 MGHRA and CDR2 YSYEKL. The CDR3 loop reads CASSQDRVLQFF. The CDR3 DNA sequence: TGCGCCAGCAGCCAAGATAGGGTCCTGCAGTTCTTC.

CDR3 region: CAWKSSGRNEQFF. The CDR3, as DNA: TGTGCCTGGAAAAGTAGCGGGAGGAATGAGCAGTTCTTC. This chain links TRBV30 with TRBJ2-1, with 10 bases identical to TRBD2. This CDR3 is built from 13 residues. Germline CDR1 GTSNPN, CDR2 SVGIG (reference sequence). The J segment lost 7 bases and the V segment lost 4 bases, leaving 4 bases of the junction unmatched.

This CDR3 is CASSLGTGGGYTF. Written as DNA, the CDR3 is TGTGCCAGCAGCTTAGGAACAGGCGGTGGCTACACCTTC. The V and J genes are TRBV7-9 and TRBJ1-2, with a tentative D call TRBD1 (5 bases). Germline CDR1 reads SEHNR; CDR2 reads FQNEAQ (reference sequence). V lost 1 base, J lost 7 bases, and 10 bases lay in between. This CDR3 has 13 residues.

Note on this clone: Other DNA sequences of this sample code for an identical CDR3. The chain couples TRBV2 to TRBJ1-1; D not resolved. The ends were cut back, 0 bases at V and 2 bases at J, with 4 bases in the middle. This CDR3 spans 13 amino acids. The germline CDR1 and CDR2 sequences are SNHLY and FYNNEI. CDR3 region: CASSEAPNTEAFF. CDR3 bases: TGTGCCAGCAGTGAAGCACCTAACACTGAAGCTTTCTTT.

The genes are TRBV4-1 and TRBJ2-1; 14 bases line up with TRBD2. The CDR3 covers 20 residues. V dropped 3 bases and J dropped 0; count of bases not matched to a gene: 10. In germline, CDR1 is MGHRA, CDR2 YSYEKL. CDR3 nucleotides: TGCGCCAGCAGCCACCTAATAGCAGGGACTAGCGGGAGCTCCTACAATGAGCAGTTCTTC. It specifies CASSHLIAGTSGSSYNEQFF.

This clone occurred a few times. The V and J genes are TRBV5-1 and TRBJ2-1; D perhaps matches TRBD2 (6 bases). This CDR3 comprises 17 residues. The V gene's germline CDR1 is SGHRS and CDR2 YFSETQ. V lost 0 bases and J 6 bases, leaving 19 bases between the germline ends. Here the CDR3 DNA reads TGCGCCAGCAGCTTGGGGGAGGCGGGAAGGGCTCGCAATGAGCAGTTCTTC. Protein sequence: CASSLGEAGRARNEQFF.

The CDR3 DNA sequence: TGTGCCTGGACTCGGGGGGTAAAAGAGACCCAGTACTTC. It codes for CAWTRGVKETQYF. The chain combines TRBV30 with TRBJ2-5; 7 bases are a match to TRBD2. Germline assignment: CDR1 GTSNPN and CDR2 SVGIG (reference sequence). V trimming: 4 bases; J trimming: 3 bases; junction bases outside the gene matches: 5. This CDR3 is built from 13 residues.

The chain couples TRBV28 to TRBJ2-3; no definite D call. V shed 3 bases and J shed 0 bases, with 13 bases lying between them. Germline values: CDR1 MDHEN, CDR2 SYDVKM. This CDR3 has 16 amino acids. CDR3 protein: CASSFLWAPSTDTQYF. The CDR3 DNA follows: TGTGCCAGCAGTTTCTTGTGGGCCCCTAGCACAGATACGCAGTATTTT.

V is TRBV4-3 and J is TRBJ2-3; 8 positions agree with TRBD2. Unmatched junction bases numbered 13, after V lost 0 bases and J lost 5 bases. Germline V CDR1 and CDR2: LGHNA, YSLEER. The CDR3 runs to 18 residues. This CDR3 reads CASSQDSSGQALGDTQYF. CDR3 sequence (DNA): TGCGCCAGCAGCCAAGATTCTAGCGGGCAAGCCCTGGGAGATACGCAGTATTTT.

V gene TRBV2 combines with J gene TRBJ1-2; D unresolved. The CDR3 consists of 11 residues. Germline loops: CDR1 SNHLY, CDR2 FYNNEI. With 1 base removed from V and 5 bases from J, the gap between germline ends came to 2 bases. DNA of the CDR3: TGTGCCAGCAGTGAAGGGTATGGCTACACCTTC. Protein product: CASSEGYGYTF. The full variable domain, completed using reference TRBV2 and TRBJ1-2, is EPEVTQTPSHQVTQMGQEVILRCVPISNHLYFYWYRQILGQKVEFLVSFYNNEISEKSEIFDDQFSVERPDGSNFTLKIRSTKLEDSAMYFCASSEGYGYTFGSGTRLTVV.

The gene calls are TRBV2 and TRBJ1-3; D remains unclear. CDR3 size: 17 residues. Germline CDR1 reads SNHLY; CDR2 reads FYNNEI. V was trimmed by 1 base and J by 2 bases, leaving 15 bases between them. CDR3 protein: CASSEGVLALPGNTIYF. The CDR3 coding sequence is TGTGCCAGCAGTGAAGGGGTCCTGGCCCTGCCTGGAAACACCATATATTTT.

The chain couples TRBV6-6 to TRBJ2-7; TRBD1 agrees at 7 bases. The CDR3 length is 15 residues. Germline CDR1 is MNHNY and CDR2 is SVGAGI (reference sequence). V shed 6 bases, J shed 3 bases, and the junction held 11 bases outside the gene matches. CDR3 amino acids: CASRAIQRGLYEQYF. The CDR3 nucleotides are TGTGCCAGCAGAGCCATCCAGAGGGGGCTCTACGAGCAGTACTTC.

V gene TRBV6-6 combines with J gene TRBJ1-2; D unclear. Germline-derived CDR1 and CDR2 are MNHNY and SVGAGI (reference sequence). CDR3 size: 14 residues. Between the trimmed V and J ends, which lost 8 bases and 1 base, there was a span of 14 bases. The CDR3 nucleotides read TGTGCCAGCTTGGGTTCTAGGGTTAACTATGGCTACACCTTC. It yields the protein CASLGSRVNYGYTF.

As DNA, the CDR3 is TGTGCCAGCAGCACTAAGCCCGTCTCAGGGGGTGGTAGTGAAAAACTGTTTTTT. Its protein is CASSTKPVSGGGSEKLFF. The chain is built from TRBV11-2 and TRBJ1-4; the match to TRBD1 covers 7 bases. V gave up 5 bases and J gave up 7 bases; unmatched junction bases: 19. CDR3 size: 18 residues. Germline V lookup: CDR1 SGHAT, CDR2 FQNNGV. The whole variable domain, filled in from reference TRBV11-2 and TRBJ1-4, reads EAGVAQSPRYKIIEKRQSVAFWCNPISGHATLYWYQQILGQGPKLLIQFQNNGVVDDSQLPKDRFSAERLKGVDSTLKIQPAKLEDSAVYLCASSTKPVSGGGSEKLFFGSGTQLSVL.

This chain connects TRBV30 to TRBJ1-2; tentative D call: TRBD1 (6 bases). V was pared by 0 bases and J by 8 bases, with 10 bases between. This CDR3 region has 12 residues. The germline CDR1 and CDR2 sequences are GTSNPN and SVGIG (reference sequence). CDR3: CAWSVQGLGYTF. The CDR3 DNA sequence: TGTGCCTGGAGTGTACAGGGTCTCGGCTACACCTTC.

This sequence joins TRBV19 and TRBJ1-5, with 12 positions matching TRBD1. This CDR3 spans 16 amino acids. The germline gives CDR1 LNHDA, CDR2 SQIVND (reference sequence). After removal of 7 bases from V and 9 bases from J, the junction contained 13 bases not matched to a gene. The DNA of the CDR3 is TGTGCCAGTAATCCTCACCGGGACAGGGGGCAGGGGCCCCAGCATTTT. It specifies CASNPHRDRGQGPQHF.

The J gene is TRBJ2-7, the V gene TRBV2, with 10 positions matching TRBD1. This CDR3 is built from 18 residues. The ends lost 1 base at V and 2 bases at J; junction bases unmatched: 11. The V gene's germline CDR1 is SNHLY and CDR2 FYNNEI. CDR3 DNA: TGTGCCAGCAGTGAAGTTGTCGGGACAGGGGTCGGGACCTACGAGCAGTACTTC. Translating it yields CASSEVVGTGVGTYEQYF.

This chain uses TRBV10-3 with TRBJ2-5; weak D call: TRBD1 (7 bases). The V and J ends lost 10 bases and 2 bases respectively, with 11 bases between them. Germline V gene lookup returns CDR1 ENHRY and CDR2 SYGVKD. CDR3 size: 12 residues. The CDR3 DNA follows: TGTGCCAGCGGGACAGCGCAAGAGACCCAGTACTTC. Amino acids: CASGTAQETQYF.